Below, one T cell receptor beta chain is given with its context. Its antigen is currently unknown. The sample originates from a study of OX40 agonist ivuxolimab in advanced cancers. The study, taken as a whole, reports: Normalized T-cell clonal expansion was also low in a subset of nonresponders.

Germline values: CDR1 SGHNT, CDR2 YYREEE (reference sequence). The CDR3 consists of 15 residues. V lost 6 bases and J lost 0, with 12 bases in between. Libraries were prepared by immunoSEQ multiplex PCR; TCRdb keeps only in-frame clonotypes and omits some of them. The sample has about 46,000 clones, 88% seen once. This chain uses TRBV5-4 with TRBJ2-2; tentative D call: TRBD1 (6 bases). The TCR comes from an adult with an advanced solid tumor such as melanoma, head and neck, liver or kidney cancer. The sample consisted of CD4+ or CD8+ T cells sorted from blood, taken in a trial of the OX40 agonist ivuxolimab. The CDR3 nucleotides read TGTGCCAGCAACAACAGGGCAACGAACACCGGGGAGCTGTTTTTT. Amino acids: CASNNRATNTGELFF.